The following is a TCR beta chain sequence with its context. These data belong to a study of blood T cell repertoires in COVID-19. Across the study: There were acute and convalescent COVID-19 samples, and they came from the United States, Italy and Spain. Sample material is recorded as cDNA or gDNA derived from T cells, B-cell-depleted T cells, or PBMCs.

This CDR3 contains 14 residues. Germline V gene lookup returns CDR1 MNHEY and CDR2 SVGAGI. V lost 1 base to trimming and J lost 11 bases, with 17 bases between them. Original methodology: Quantification of nucleated cells was approximated via reference gene primer amplification. Profiled with immunoSEQ multiplex PCR; TCRdb holds only in-frame clones, not every one. The V and J calls and clone size come from that table; D and trimming were worked out from the DNA. The sample lists fewer than 350,000 clones, around 90% occurring once. This TCR came from a man younger than 35 with active or convalescent COVID-19. The sample was peripheral blood. The chain is built from TRBV6-5 and TRBJ1-1; TRBD1 is a possible D gene (6 bases). The chain's CDR3 is CASSYWQGMNGAFF. CDR3 nucleotides: TGTGCCAGCAGTTACTGGCAGGGGATGAACGGGGCTTTCTTT.